Listed here are 31 T cell receptor beta chains from one sample, sequenced in a study of blood T cell repertoires in COVID-19 (dated by TCRdb to 2019 to 2021). Libraries were made using the immunoSEQ multiplex PCR assay. The table was pulled from immuneACCESS by TCRdb, which kept in-frame rearrangements only. Such tables lose some clones; where checked, under half of the loss comes from unresolved V genes, and the rest has no known cause. The sample records about 370,000 clones, around 89% of which are singletons. About 3% of the sample comes from the top ten. Sequenced input: peripheral blood. These TCRs come from a woman aged 30 to 39 with COVID-19, enrolled during active disease.

The chain joins TRBV18 to TRBJ2-2; D unclear. The V end lost 5 bases, the J end lost 4 bases, and 11 bases lay between the germline ends. Germline-derived CDR1 and CDR2 are KGHSH and LQKENI. The CDR3 consists of 14 residues. The CDR3: CASSIDMPTGELFF. CDR3 coding DNA: TGTGCCAGCTCAATAGATATGCCCACCGGGGAGCTGTTTTTT.

The chain links TRBV12-3 or TRBV12-4 to TRBJ2-5; 7 bases match TRBD1. J gave up 4 bases and V 6 bases, and 5 bases lay outside the gene matches. This CDR3 is 13 amino acids long. For the CDR3, the DNA is TGTGCCAGCAGCGACAGGGTAGGAGAGACCCAGTACTTC. Protein sequence: CASSDRVGETQYF.

V gene TRBV24-1 combines with J gene TRBJ2-1, with a tentative D call TRBD1 (5 bases). CDR3 length: 16 residues. In germline, CDR1 is KGHDR, CDR2 SFDVKD. The V and J ends lost 4 bases and 0 bases respectively, with 12 bases between them. The CDR3 here is CATSDPQGSSYNEQFF. The CDR3 coding sequence is TGTGCCACCAGTGACCCCCAGGGTAGCTCCTACAATGAGCAGTTCTTC.

The V call is TRBV28, the J call TRBJ1-5; the match to TRBD1 covers 12 bases. The length of the CDR3 is 15 residues. Germline trimming cut 4 bases from V and 4 bases from J; bases unmatched to any gene: 2. CDR1 is MDHEN, CDR2 SYDVKM, per germline. CDR3 nucleotide sequence: TGTGCCAGCAGTTGGGACAGGGGGCATAATCAGCCCCAGCATTTT. Translation: CASSWDRGHNQPQHF.

This clone was recorded a few times. At the DNA level, this CDR3 is encoded by other sequences in the same sample as well. The V call is TRBV19, the J call TRBJ1-5, with a weak D call TRBD1 (5 bases). This CDR3 contains 13 residues. CDR1 is LNHDA and CDR2 is SQIVND in the germline V gene (reference sequence). The ends were cut back, 3 bases at V and 4 bases at J, with 7 bases in the middle. CDR3 nucleotides: TGTGCCAGTAGTATTTCAGGGAATCAGCCCCAGCATTTT. Translating it yields CASSISGNQPQHF. The variable domain in full, with the rest retrieved from reference TRBV19 and TRBJ1-5, is DGGITQSPKYLFRKEGQNVTLSCEQNLNHDAMYWYRQDPGQGLRLIYYSQIVNDFQKGDIAEGYSVSREKKESFPLTVTSAQKNPTAFYLCASSISGNQPQHFGDGTRLSIL.

This chain connects TRBV7-2 to TRBJ2-1, with D uncertain. This CDR3 is built from 13 residues. The germline gives CDR1 SGHTA, CDR2 FQGNSA. The germline V and J ends were trimmed by 0 bases and 9 bases, with 9 bases remaining between them. CDR3 in amino acids: CASSLAFIREQFF. CDR3 sequence (DNA): TGTGCCAGCAGCTTAGCCTTTATCCGTGAGCAGTTCTTC.

The chain joins TRBV11-3 to TRBJ2-3, with D possibly TRBD2 on 5 matching bases. Germline V gene lookup returns CDR1 SGHNT and CDR2 YENEEA. CDR3 length: 15 amino acids. The ends were cut back, 4 bases at V and 5 bases at J, with 16 bases in the middle. The CDR3 sequence is CASSSEPGEGDTQYF. In nucleotides, the CDR3 is TGTGCCAGCAGCTCCGAACCAGGCGAGGGAGATACGCAGTATTTT.

The V gene is TRBV5-1, the J gene TRBJ2-7; D perhaps matches TRBD2 (5 bases). In germline, CDR1 is SGHRS, CDR2 YFSETQ. The CDR3 is made up of 13 amino acids. The V gene lost 3 bases and the J gene lost 3 bases, with 10 bases spanning the gap. This CDR3 is CASSSRGGYEQYF. The CDR3, as DNA: TGCGCCAGCAGCTCTCGGGGTGGCTACGAGCAGTACTTC.

V and J are TRBV6-5 and TRBJ2-7; D is perhaps TRBD1 (5 bases). Deletions cut 0 bases from V and 2 bases from J, with 8 bases between. Germline CDR1 reads MNHEY; CDR2 reads SVGAGI. The CDR3 has 14 amino acids. The CDR3 sequence is CASSYSQDAYEQYF. CDR3 in DNA: TGTGCCAGCAGTTACTCACAGGACGCCTACGAGCAGTACTTC.

This clone was detected only once. DNA for the CDR3: TGTGCCACCAGTGATGACAGGGTTGGCAATCAGCCCCAGCATTTT. The encoded protein is CATSDDRVGNQPQHF. The genes are TRBV24-1 and TRBJ1-5, with 7 bases lining up with TRBD1. This CDR3 comprises 15 residues. Trimming at V came to 3 bases and at J to 2 bases, leaving 3 bases not matched to a gene. Germline CDR1 KGHDR, CDR2 SFDVKD.

V gene TRBV19 combines with J gene TRBJ2-5, with 7 bases fitting TRBD1. CDR3 size: 15 residues. Germline lookup yields CDR1 LNHDA and CDR2 SQIVND (reference sequence). V was pared by 4 bases and J by 9 bases, with 14 bases of the junction left unmatched. The CDR3 DNA is TGTGCCAGTAGTAAACCGGGACAGCTCCAAGGGGCCCAGTACTTC. It encodes CASSKPGQLQGAQYF.

J is TRBJ2-7 and V is TRBV10-1, with 11 bases fitting TRBD2. The V gene's germline CDR1 is WNHNN and CDR2 SYGVQD (reference sequence). The CDR3 contains 15 residues. V dropped 5 bases and J dropped 3; count of bases not matched to a gene: 6. DNA for the CDR3: TGCGCCAGCAGTCGGAGAACTAGCGGGAGCTACGAGCAGTACGTC. The encoded protein is CASSRRTSGSYEQYV.

The chain has TRBV18 and TRBJ2-7, with D tentatively TRBD1 (5 bases). Germline V gene lookup returns CDR1 KGHSH and CDR2 LQKENI. The CDR3 contains 15 residues. Trimming took 1 base from V and 3 from J, leaving 13 bases between them. DNA of the CDR3: TGTGCCAGCTCACCACAGGGGATTACTCTCTACGAGCAGTACTTC. Amino acids: CASSPQGITLYEQYF.

This chain joins TRBV7-2 and TRBJ2-1, with TRBD2 identical over 8 bases. This CDR3 is 19 amino acids long. Losses at the gene ends were 3 bases for V and 4 bases for J; bases not matched to a gene: 17. The germline gives CDR1 SGHTA, CDR2 FQGNSA. The CDR3 here is CASSFHRDFGTRKYNEQFF. CDR3 DNA: TGTGCCAGCAGCTTCCACCGGGATTTCGGGACTAGGAAGTACAATGAGCAGTTCTTC.

The rearrangement links TRBV6-2 or TRBV6-3 to TRBJ2-7, with TRBD2 matching over 7 bases. Unmatched junction bases numbered 7, after V lost 2 bases and J lost 6 bases. This CDR3 has 14 residues. CDR1 and CDR2 from the germline V gene are MNHEY and SVGEGT. CDR3 protein: CASSYGGSPLEQYV. The CDR3 nucleotides are TGTGCCAGCAGTTACGGCGGGAGTCCTCTCGAGCAGTACGTC.

This chain connects TRBV7-9 to TRBJ1-1; TRBD1 agrees at 7 bases. The germline V gene encodes CDR1 SEHNR and CDR2 FQNEAQ (reference sequence). The CDR3 contains 14 residues. V gave up 6 bases and J gave up 5 bases; unmatched junction bases: 9. The CDR3 protein is CASSSTGAWTEAFF. The DNA for the CDR3 is TGTGCCAGCAGTTCTACAGGGGCTTGGACTGAAGCTTTCTTT.

The genes are TRBV7-9 and TRBJ2-1; TRBD2 matches at 8 bases. The CDR3 contains 14 residues. Germline V gene lookup returns CDR1 SEHNR and CDR2 FQNEAQ (reference sequence). V lost 4 bases and J lost 15; bases outside the gene matches: 14. CDR3 nucleotide sequence: TGTGCCAGCAGCTCCGGGACTAGTCCCTCCCGTCGGTTCTTC. Its protein product is CASSSGTSPSRRFF.

V gene TRBV6-2 or TRBV6-3 combines with J gene TRBJ2-5; the match to TRBD2 covers 7 bases. In germline, CDR1 is MNHEY, CDR2 SVGEGT. V was clipped by 6 bases and J by 1 base; unmatched bases: 8. The CDR3 sequence is 15 residues long. CDR3 DNA sequence: TGTGCCAGCAGCGGTTTAGTAGCGGGCCAAGAGACCCAGTACTTC. Amino acids: CASSGLVAGQETQYF.

The chain links TRBV4-2 to TRBJ2-7; TRBD1 matches 10 bases. This CDR3 comprises 13 residues. The V gene end was trimmed by 0 bases and the J gene end by 9 bases; junction bases not matched to a gene: 2. CDR1 is LGHNA, CDR2 YNFKEQ, per germline. The CDR3: CASSQEGDRGQYF. For the CDR3, the DNA is TGTGCCAGCAGCCAAGAAGGGGACAGGGGGCAGTACTTC.

The V call is TRBV7-2, the J call TRBJ2-2; TRBD2 agrees at 8 bases. Germline loops: CDR1 SGHTA, CDR2 FQGNSA. The CDR3 contains 14 residues. Germline trimming cut 1 base from V and 8 bases from J; bases unmatched to any gene: 3. CDR3: CASSLESGGGELFF. Here the CDR3 DNA reads TGTGCCAGCAGCTTAGAGAGCGGGGGAGGGGAGCTGTTTTTT.

V usage is TRBV9 and J usage is TRBJ1-4, with D unresolved. The CDR3 length is 14 residues. CDR1 and CDR2 (germline): SGDLS, YYNGEE. V lost 2 bases and J 2 bases, leaving 7 bases between the germline ends. The CDR3 sequence is CASSVYDTNEKLFF. For the CDR3, the DNA is TGTGCCAGCAGCGTCTACGATACTAATGAAAAACTGTTTTTT.

A word on this clone: One end of the junction does not line up with germline, which may come from a read error. This chain uses TRBV7-2 with TRBJ1-2; 9 nucleotides agree with TRBD1. Germline lookup yields CDR1 SGHTA and CDR2 FQGNSA. The CDR3 is 12 amino acids. The CDR3 DNA is TGTGCCAGCAGCTTAGGAGGGACAGGGTGGGCCTTC. Protein sequence: CASSLGGTGWAF.

The V call is TRBV7-8, the J call TRBJ2-7; 10 bases agree with TRBD2. This CDR3 has 16 amino acids. With V trimmed by 1 base and J by 6 bases, 9 bases remained unmatched. The germline gives CDR1 SGHVS, CDR2 FQNEAQ. The CDR3 region is CASSLGLAGVSSEQYV. The CDR3 coding sequence is TGTGCCAGCAGCTTAGGTCTAGCGGGAGTCTCCAGCGAGCAGTACGTC.

The gene calls are TRBV7-9 and TRBJ1-2, with 11 bases fitting TRBD1. Per the germline V gene, CDR1 is SEHNR and CDR2 is FQNEAQ (reference sequence). The CDR3 length is 15 residues. Trimming cost V 5 bases and J 4 bases; bases outside gene matches: 6. The CDR3 region is CASSPRTGGPYGYTF. The CDR3, as DNA: TGTGCCAGCAGCCCTCGGACAGGGGGCCCCTATGGCTACACCTTC.

This chain connects TRBV5-1 to TRBJ2-5, with a tentative D call TRBD2 (6 bases). From germline, CDR1 is SGHRS and CDR2 YFSETQ. This CDR3 spans 13 amino acids. The V gene lost 0 bases and the J gene lost 5 bases, with 8 bases spanning the gap. In nucleotides, the CDR3 is TGCGCCAGCAGCTTGGGGGGACTGGAGACCCAGTACTTC. It codes for CASSLGGLETQYF. Filled out from reference TRBV5-1 and TRBJ2-5, the complete variable domain reads KAGVTQTPRYLIKTRGQQVTLSCSPISGHRSVSWYQQTPGQGLQFLFEYFSETQRNKGNFPGRFSGRQFSNSRSEMNVSTLELGDSALYLCASSLGGLETQYFGPGTRLLVL.

J is TRBJ1-3 and V is TRBV4-3; TRBD1 agrees at 9 bases. J lost 8 bases, V lost 4 bases, and 6 bases had no gene match. The germline gives CDR1 LGHNA, CDR2 YSLEER. This CDR3 is 14 amino acids long. In nucleotides, the CDR3 is TGCGCCAGCAGCCCGGGACAGGGTCCCGACACCATATATTTT. Amino acid sequence: CASSPGQGPDTIYF.

The genes are TRBV7-9 and TRBJ2-7, with TRBD2 matching over 9 bases. The germline CDR1 and CDR2 sequences are SEHNR and FQNEAQ (reference sequence). CDR3 length: 13 residues. The ends lost 6 bases at V and 4 bases at J; junction bases unmatched: 4. The CDR3, as DNA: TGTGCCAGCAGGCGGGAGGGCGGGTACGAGCAGTACGTC. It codes for CASRREGGYEQYV.

The chain combines TRBV6-5 with TRBJ1-1; the D is unclear. CDR1 and CDR2 (germline): MNHEY, SVGAGI. CDR3 length equals 11 residues. Between the trimmed V and J ends, which lost 11 bases and 8 bases, there was a span of 15 bases. CDR3 protein: CAAEGRKEAFF. The CDR3, as DNA: TGTGCCGCGGAGGGTAGGAAGGAAGCTTTCTTT.

The chain joins TRBV2 to TRBJ1-2; D gene uncertain. V was clipped by 7 bases and J by 5 bases, with 11 bases between them. The CDR3 runs to 12 residues. Germline V CDR1 and CDR2: SNHLY, FYNNEI. For the CDR3, the DNA is TGTGCCAGCAACGGGGTGAATTATGGCTACACCTTC. Its protein product is CASNGVNYGYTF.

This clone was observed a few times. The chain links TRBV19 to TRBJ1-1, with 8 positions matching TRBD1. Trimming removed 3 bases from V and 10 bases from J; junction bases left unmatched: 13. From germline, CDR1 is LNHDA and CDR2 SQIVND (reference sequence). This CDR3 is built from 15 residues. The CDR3 here is CASSMAGTGQDPAFF. CDR3 DNA: TGTGCCAGTAGTATGGCCGGGACAGGACAAGATCCAGCTTTCTTT.

This clone was counted once. The chain carries TRBV10-1 and TRBJ1-5, with TRBD1 matching 8 bases. Germline V lookup: CDR1 WNHNN, CDR2 SYGVQD (reference sequence). The CDR3 sequence is 17 residues long. V shed 8 bases and J 0 bases; nucleotides not matched to a gene: 12. This CDR3 is CASGGQAPKYSNQPQHF. The CDR3 region has the DNA TGCGCCAGCGGGGGACAGGCCCCAAAATATAGCAATCAGCCCCAGCATTTT.